The 10 T cell receptor beta chains listed next were all sequenced from one sample in a study of blood T cell repertoires in COVID-19. Generated by immunoSEQ multiplex PCR, the TCRdb table keeps only in-frame clones and is missing some. Of more than 250,000 clones listed, around nine tenths were seen once; the top ten hold approximately 6%. The source material was PBMCs or T cells enriched from blood (not recorded which). The source of these receptors is a woman between 40 and 50 years old who had recovered from COVID-19.

The V and J genes are TRBV30 and TRBJ1-2; unclear D gene. Germline values: CDR1 GTSNPN, CDR2 SVGIG (reference sequence). The CDR3 totals 11 residues. Trimming removed 0 bases from V and 13 bases from J, with 12 bases in between. The CDR3 sequence is CAWSVIGGGTF. Written as DNA, the CDR3 is TGTGCCTGGAGTGTAATCGGTGGAGGCACCTTC.

This clone appeared a few times. The CDR3 reads CASIDSGRNEQFF. CDR3 nucleotides: TGTGCCAGTATCGATAGCGGGAGGAATGAGCAGTTCTTC. V and J are TRBV19 and TRBJ2-1; 10 bases agree with TRBD2. The CDR3 is 13 residues long. V trimming: 7 bases; J trimming: 7 bases; junction bases outside the gene matches: 4. Germline lookup yields CDR1 LNHDA and CDR2 SQIVND (reference sequence).

V gene TRBV12-5 combines with J gene TRBJ2-1; 7 nucleotides line up with TRBD1. V was clipped by 1 base and J by 9 bases; unmatched bases: 3. This CDR3 has 13 amino acids. CDR1 is LGHNT, CDR2 FRNRAP, per germline. The CDR3, as DNA: TGTGCTAGTGGTTTGGACAGGGGCGGTGAGCAGTTCTTC. It is translated as CASGLDRGGEQFF.

The chain carries TRBV28 and TRBJ2-2; 8 positions match TRBD1. The CDR3 runs 15 residues. With V trimmed by 8 bases and J by 6 bases, 11 bases remained unmatched. CDR1 MDHEN and CDR2 SYDVKM come from the germline V gene. Written as DNA, the CDR3 is TGTGCCAGCCTCCCACAGGACAGGGTGTCCGGGGAGCTGTTTTTT. Translation gives CASLPQDRVSGELFF. Full variable domain (outside the CDR3, taken from reference TRBV28 and TRBJ2-2): DVKVTQSSRYLVKRTGEKVFLECVQDMDHENMFWYRQDPGLGLRLIYFSYDVKMKEKGDIPEGYSVSREKKERFSLILESASTNQTSMYLCASLPQDRVSGELFFGEGSRLTVL.

The chain links TRBV6-5 to TRBJ2-7, with 9 bases matching TRBD2. The CDR3 is 15 amino acids. Germline trimming cut 2 bases from V and 4 bases from J; bases unmatched to any gene: 6. From germline, CDR1 is MNHEY and CDR2 SVGAGI. This chain's CDR3 is CASSYVSSGKYEQYF. CDR3 nucleotides: TGTGCCAGCAGTTACGTTTCTAGCGGGAAGTACGAGCAGTACTTC.

The chain is built from TRBV19 and TRBJ1-5; maybe TRBD1 (5 bases). Trimming removed 5 bases at V and 2 bases at J, with 22 bases between. In germline, CDR1 is LNHDA, CDR2 SQIVND (reference sequence). The CDR3 covers 18 residues. The CDR3 reads CASSRNGRGDFGNQPQHF. The CDR3 DNA is TGTGCCAGTAGTCGAAATGGGCGGGGGGATTTTGGCAATCAGCCCCAGCATTTT.

The chain carries TRBV28 and TRBJ1-4; D gene ambiguous. The CDR3 length is 12 residues. Per germline, CDR1 MDHEN and CDR2 SYDVKM. V lost 7 bases and J 6 bases, leaving 9 bases between the germline ends. The CDR3 reads CASTTRYEKLFF. The DNA of the CDR3 is TGTGCCAGCACCACCCGGTATGAAAAACTGTTTTTT.

The chain combines TRBV4-3 with TRBJ2-2, with D tentatively TRBD2 (6 bases). This CDR3 is built from 16 residues. The V end was cut by 0 bases, the J end by 4 bases, with 12 bases between. In germline, CDR1 is LGHNA, CDR2 YSLEER. The CDR3 DNA follows: TGCGCCAGCAGCCAAGATCGCCTAGCGCGCACCGGGGAGCTGTTTTTT. Amino acids: CASSQDRLARTGELFF.

J is TRBJ2-7 and V is TRBV5-4, with TRBD1 matching over 7 bases. The V segment lost 4 bases and the J segment 7 bases; nucleotides outside the gene matches: 8. Germline V gene lookup returns CDR1 SGHNT and CDR2 YYREEE (reference sequence). This CDR3 region has 13 residues. CDR3 loop: CASSEDRDEEQYF. The CDR3, as DNA: TGTGCCAGCAGCGAAGACAGGGATGAAGAGCAGTACTTC.

The V gene is TRBV7-2, the J gene TRBJ1-1, with D perhaps matching TRBD1 (6 bases). V was trimmed by 8 bases and J by 5 bases, leaving 15 bases between them. The CDR3 has 13 residues. Germline CDR1 reads SGHTA; CDR2 reads FQGNSA. CDR3 sequence (DNA): TGTGCCAGCCTTGTCAGGGGAGCGACTGAAGCTTTCTTT. Encoded protein: CASLVRGATEAFF.